The clone carrying this T cell receptor beta chain was seen at least ten times. What it recognizes is unknown. Preparation of TCR beta libraries was done by quantitative 5'-RACE with molecular barcodes. TCRdb ran MiXCR on the 5' RACE reads and lists one entry per CDR3 protein. This table has 450,000 to 550,000 distinct CDR3 sequences, about 5% appearing once. The sample comes from a study of CD8 T cells in ankylosing spondylitis. Study outcomes and limitations: Significant enrichment of disease-linked clones was reportedly seen in matched ankylosing spondylitis synovial fluid. A subset of motif variants has previously been described in the synovial fluid and blood of reactive arthritis. What appeared characteristic of ankylosing spondylitis blood was a TCR beta motif of eight highly homologous variants. CD8+ disease-linked clones were present at relatively low frequencies in blood.

V was trimmed by 3 bases and J by 9 bases, leaving 8 bases between them. The CDR3 has 11 residues. The V call is TRBV12-3 or TRBV12-4, the J call TRBJ1-1; weak D call: TRBD1 (5 bases). Sequenced sample: blood, either unsorted or a sorted T cell fraction (not recorded which). This receptor was taken from a male donor with ankylosing spondylitis. In DNA form, the CDR3 reads TGTGCCAGCAGTTTTCCAGGGAAAGCTTTCTTT. Its protein is CASSFPGKAFF.